Listed here are 16 T cell receptor beta chains from one sample, sequenced in a study of response to subunit inactivated influenza vaccine. TCRdb reprocessed the RT-PCR reads via MiXCR and lists one record per CDR3 protein. The repertoire holds some 850,000 distinct CDR3 sequences, with around a sixth as singletons. The sample was PBMCs from blood, taken 5 to 6 days after vaccination. The receptors here all came from a man aged 45-60 years who received an inactivated influenza vaccine.

This clonotype occurred a few times. The chain couples TRBV12-3 or TRBV12-4 to TRBJ2-7; D not certain. This CDR3 is built from 13 residues. V lost 6 bases to trimming and J lost 0 bases, with 9 bases between them. The CDR3: CASRLGFSYEQYF. CDR3 DNA: TGTGCCAGCAGACTGGGGTTCTCCTACGAGCAGTACTTC.

The CDR3: CATSAKNTGELFF. The CDR3 DNA reads as TGTGCCACCAGTGCCAAGAACACCGGGGAGCTGTTTTTT. J is TRBJ2-2 and V is TRBV24-1; D is unresolved. This CDR3 comprises 13 residues. V was shortened by 5 bases and J by 1 base, with 4 bases between the two germline ends. Germline CDR1 and CDR2: KGHDR and SFDVKD.

This clonotype was counted a few times. V gene TRBV30 combines with J gene TRBJ1-5, with 7 bases aligning to TRBD1. V shed 2 bases, J shed 7 bases, and the junction held 11 bases outside the gene matches. Germline V gene lookup returns CDR1 GTSNPN and CDR2 SVGIG (reference sequence). The CDR3 has 15 residues. The CDR3 sequence: CAWSRGRGGGQPQHF. Here the CDR3 DNA reads TGTGCCTGGAGTAGGGGGCGAGGTGGGGGACAGCCCCAGCATTTT.

V gene TRBV7-2 combines with J gene TRBJ2-1, with D unresolved. This CDR3 contains 13 residues. The germline V gene encodes CDR1 SGHTA and CDR2 FQGNSA. The V gene lost 4 bases and the J gene lost 12 bases, with 16 bases spanning the gap. The CDR3 sequence: CASSSSDQKRQFF. CDR3 nucleotides: TGTGCCAGCAGCTCGTCCGACCAGAAAAGGCAGTTCTTC.

The rearrangement links TRBV9 to TRBJ2-2, with TRBD1 as a possible D gene (6 bases). Germline-derived CDR1 and CDR2 are SGDLS and YYNGEE. The CDR3 has 17 amino acids. The ends were cut back, 0 bases at V and 2 bases at J, with 14 bases in the middle. The DNA of the CDR3 is TGTGCCAGCAGCGTAGATTGGTGGGACAAAAACACCGGGGAGCTGTTTTTT. It is translated as CASSVDWWDKNTGELFF.

The chain links TRBV5-1 to TRBJ2-3; 8 bases line up with TRBD1. Germline assignment: CDR1 SGHRS and CDR2 YFSETQ. Unmatched junction bases numbered 10, after V lost 4 bases and J lost 6 bases. The CDR3 is 15 amino acids. CDR3: CASSPDRAGRDTQYF. The CDR3 DNA reads TGCGCCAGCAGCCCGGACAGGGCAGGTCGTGATACGCAGTATTTT.

The table lists this clonotype with a few counts. The V call is TRBV12-3 or TRBV12-4, the J call TRBJ1-2, with D unresolved. V dropped 3 bases and J dropped 2 bases, with 7 bases sitting between them. This CDR3 contains 13 residues. The CDR3 sequence: CASSFQRNYGYTF. The CDR3 region has the DNA TGTGCCAGCAGTTTCCAGCGGAACTATGGCTACACCTTC.

The chain carries TRBV12-3 or TRBV12-4 and TRBJ1-1, with no clear D. CDR3 size: 14 residues. Trimming removed 6 bases at V and 0 bases at J, with 11 bases between. The CDR3 loop is CASSPSGMNTEAFF. DNA of the CDR3: TGTGCCAGCAGCCCCTCTGGGATGAACACTGAAGCTTTCTTT.

The CDR3 DNA reads TGCAGTGCTAGAGATTACTGGCGTGGGCAGACCCAGTACTTC. Translation gives CSARDYWRGQTQYF. V gene TRBV20-1 combines with J gene TRBJ2-5; D ambiguous. The V gene lost 0 bases and the J gene lost 6 bases, with 14 bases spanning the gap. CDR3 size: 14 residues. CDR1 is DFQATT and CDR2 is SNEGSKA in the germline V gene (reference sequence).

CDR3 amino acids: CASSDIGAGANVLTF. The CDR3 DNA reads TGTGCCAGCAGTGATATCGGGGCAGGGGCCAACGTCCTGACTTTC. V is TRBV6-1 and J is TRBJ2-6, with D tentatively TRBD1 or TRBD2 (5 bases each). CDR3 length: 15 amino acids. CDR1 MNHNS and CDR2 SASEGT come from the germline V gene. The V end was cut by 3 bases, the J end by 4 bases, with 10 bases between.

This clonotype was detected only a few times. This chain joins TRBV7-2 and TRBJ2-5, with D perhaps TRBD1 (5 bases). V dropped 7 bases and J dropped 4 bases, with 19 bases sitting between them. The CDR3 contains 15 residues. CDR1 and CDR2 from the germline V gene are SGHTA and FQGNSA. CDR3 residues: CASTTAGLLGETQYF. The CDR3 nucleotides read TGTGCCAGCACGACAGCCGGGCTCTTGGGAGAGACCCAGTACTTC.

The chain is built from TRBV20-1 and TRBJ2-3; no clear D. CDR1 is DFQATT and CDR2 is SNEGSKA in the germline V gene (reference sequence). The CDR3 runs 13 residues. Trimming took 6 bases from V and 8 from J, leaving 18 bases between them. The CDR3 loop reads CSANPRPHGTQYF. In DNA, the CDR3 is TGCAGTGCAAACCCACGACCCCATGGTACGCAGTATTTT.

This chain uses TRBV5-5 with TRBJ2-5; no firm D call. This CDR3 has 15 amino acids. Germline CDR1 is SGHKS and CDR2 is YYEKEE (reference sequence). Between the trimmed V and J ends, which lost 2 bases and 5 bases, there was a span of 16 bases. CDR3 sequence (DNA): TGTGCCAGCAGCTTAACGGGCAGCCCGGCGGAGACCCAGTACTTC. Translating it yields CASSLTGSPAETQYF.

This clonotype was counted only a few times. The chain combines TRBV7-6 with TRBJ2-7, with 8 bases aligning to TRBD1. The junction had 9 bases not matched to a gene; V was cut back by 3 bases and J by 5 bases. This CDR3 comprises 15 residues. Germline CDR1 is SGHVS and CDR2 is FNYEAQ. Here the CDR3 reads CASSFAYRGVHEQYF. The CDR3 DNA sequence: TGTGCCAGCAGCTTCGCATACAGGGGGGTCCACGAGCAGTACTTC.

This clonotype was observed many times. V usage is TRBV12-3 or TRBV12-4 and J usage is TRBJ1-4; D may be TRBD1 (5 bases). This CDR3 spans 16 amino acids. The V end lost 3 bases, the J end lost 1 base, and 12 bases lay between the germline ends. CDR3 DNA: TGTGCCAGCAGTTTCGGGGGTGGAGGAACTAATGAAAAACTGTTTTTT. Its translation: CASSFGGGGTNEKLFF.

Here the CDR3 reads CASSLAVRDREDTGELFF. For the CDR3, the DNA is TGTGCCAGCAGCTTAGCGGTCCGGGACAGGGAGGACACCGGGGAGCTGTTTTTT. The chain employs TRBV7-8 and TRBJ2-2; 9 nucleotides match TRBD1. This CDR3 is built from 18 residues. Germline trimming cut 0 bases from V and 3 bases from J; bases unmatched to any gene: 8. The V gene's germline CDR1 is SGHVS and CDR2 FQNEAQ. The full variable domain, in which reference TRBV7-8 and TRBJ2-2 provide the parts outside the CDR3, is GAGVSQSPRYKVAKRGQDVALRCDPISGHVSLFWYQQALGQGPEFLTYFQNEAQLDKSGLPSDRFFAERPEGSVSTLKIQRTQQEDSAVYLCASSLAVRDREDTGELFFGEGSRLTVL.